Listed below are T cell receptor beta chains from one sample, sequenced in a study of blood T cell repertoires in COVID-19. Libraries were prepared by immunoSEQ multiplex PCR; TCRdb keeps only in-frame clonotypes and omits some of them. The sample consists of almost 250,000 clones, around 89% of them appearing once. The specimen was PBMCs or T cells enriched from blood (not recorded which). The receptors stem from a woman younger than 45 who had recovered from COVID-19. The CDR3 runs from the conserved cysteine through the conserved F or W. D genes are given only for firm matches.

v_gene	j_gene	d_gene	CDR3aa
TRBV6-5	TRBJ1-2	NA	CASRPDGDYGYTF
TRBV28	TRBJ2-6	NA	CATLTGFGSGANVLTF
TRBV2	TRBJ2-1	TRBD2	CASTEGTSGVREQFF
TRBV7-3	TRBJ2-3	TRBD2	CASSSGLAVDTQYF
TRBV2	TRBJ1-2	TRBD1	CARGPRNRGAGYGYTF
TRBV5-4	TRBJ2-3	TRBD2	CASSLASGSTDTQYF
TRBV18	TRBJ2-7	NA	CASSPPNSGMGGYEQYF
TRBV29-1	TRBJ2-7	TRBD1	CSAKTGQGSYEQYF
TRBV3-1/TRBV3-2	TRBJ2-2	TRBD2	CASSLDKLAGVPGELFF
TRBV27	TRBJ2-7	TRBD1	CASRTLGQGGEEQYF
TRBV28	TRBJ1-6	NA	CASSSTSSYNSPLHF
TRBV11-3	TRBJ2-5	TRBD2	CASSPSGSPTETQYF
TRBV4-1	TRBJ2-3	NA	CASSRRQADPTDTQYF
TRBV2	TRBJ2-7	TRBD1	CASSPDRGPYEQYF
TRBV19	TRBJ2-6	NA	CASSILAQSGANVLTF
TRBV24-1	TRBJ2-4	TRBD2	CATTYPGTTEAKNIQYF
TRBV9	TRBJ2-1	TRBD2	CASSLYSGSLGDEQFF
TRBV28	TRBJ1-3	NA	CAAGGGYTGNTIYF
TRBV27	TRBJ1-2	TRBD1	CASSPTGANYGYTF
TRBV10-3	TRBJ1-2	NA	CAISAKDTVEIYGYTF
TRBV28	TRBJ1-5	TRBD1	CASSSLTGGNQPQHF
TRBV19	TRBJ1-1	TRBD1	CASSTLIGQGVLRWTEAFF
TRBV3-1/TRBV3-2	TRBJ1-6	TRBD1	CASSPNGQVGSPLHF
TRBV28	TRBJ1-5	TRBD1	CASSSIGQGAFGNQPQHF
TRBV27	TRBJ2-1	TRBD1	CASSHRDRTFAEQFF
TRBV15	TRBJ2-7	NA	CATSRDRGGYEQYF
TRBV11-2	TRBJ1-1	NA	CASSLMGGEAFF
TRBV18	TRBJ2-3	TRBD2	CASSQGTSGNTDTQYF
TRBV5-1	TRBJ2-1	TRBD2	CASTLWGTGGPGNEQFF
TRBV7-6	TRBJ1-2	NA	CASSLVKWSDGYTF
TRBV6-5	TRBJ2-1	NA	CASSPYSGSDNEQFF